This T cell receptor beta chain was retrieved from a study of blood T cell repertoires in COVID-19. V lost 5 bases, J lost 6 bases, and 16 bases lay in between. Germline values: CDR1 SEHNR, CDR2 FQNEAQ (reference sequence). The CDR3 totals 15 residues. Only in-frame clones appear in the TCRdb table, and some are missing; sequencing was by immunoSEQ multiplex PCR. The top ten clones hold roughly 1.5% of a sample with about 140,000 clones, over 75% of them seen once. The sequence was collected from a woman aged 45-65 years with acute or convalescent COVID-19. The sample consisted of peripheral blood. The chain links TRBV7-9 to TRBJ1-4; D unclear. CDR3 loop: CASSTGAGLYEKLFF. The CDR3, as DNA: TGTGCCAGCAGCACGGGAGCAGGATTATATGAAAAACTGTTTTTT.